This TCR beta chain was retrieved from a study of blood T cell repertoires in COVID-19. Study-level background: The United States, Italy and Spain were the sources of the acute and convalescent COVID-19 samples. PBMCs, B-cell-depleted T cells, or T cells provided the cDNA or gDNA that made up the material.

Germline values: CDR1 MNHEY, CDR2 SVGAGI. This CDR3 is 14 amino acids long. V gave up 6 bases and J gave up 8 bases, with 16 bases separating them. This study enrolled people aged 18 to 89 from about two dozen US geographic areas. Per the authors' pipeline: Amplification with reference gene primers provided the estimates of nucleated cell counts. The table came from immunoSEQ multiplex PCR; TCRdb's copy has only in-frame clones and leaves some out. The D gene and trimming were derived from the DNA, and the V and J assignments and clone size from that table. Of fewer than 350,000 clones listed, 65% to 90% are singletons.

This receptor was taken from a woman aged 40-49 years with acute COVID-19. This chain joins TRBV6-5 and TRBJ1-4, with D perhaps matching TRBD1 (6 bases). Sequenced input: PBMCs or T cells enriched from blood (not recorded which). The chain's CDR3 is CASRATGGREKLFF. In DNA, the CDR3 is TGTGCCAGCAGGGCGACAGGAGGACGAGAAAAACTGTTTTTT.